The rows below give T cell receptor beta chains drawn from one sample of a study of T cells in Graves' hyperthyroidism and ophthalmopathy. Via MiXCR, TCRdb re-called the multiplex PCR reads, giving one row per CDR3 protein. The top ten clones hold over 35% of a sample with 300,000 to 400,000 distinct CDR3 sequences, less than 20% of them seen once. Input material: blood. These receptors came from a man younger than 30 with Graves' ophthalmopathy. CDR3s include the opening cysteine and the closing phenylalanine or tryptophan. The order of the fields is V gene, clone size, D gene, J gene, CDR3 DNA, CDR3 protein. The D gene is left open where the match is weak. Clone size, where shown, is once, few, many, or a class for clones that have expanded.

TRBV12-3/TRBV12-4	-	TRBD2	TRBJ2-1	TGTGCCAGCAGTTCTAGCGGGACGCACAATGAGCAGTTCTTC	CASSSSGTHNEQFF
TRBV3-1	few	TRBD2	TRBJ2-1	TGTGCCAGCAGCCAAGGACTAGCGGTCTACAATGAGCAGTTCTTC	CASSQGLAVYNEQFF
TRBV9	few	-	TRBJ1-6	TGTGCCAGCAGCCCCTTTCAACAGGGTGGGTCTTCACCCCTCCACTTT	CASSPFQQGGSSPLHF
TRBV6-1	few	-	TRBJ2-5	TGTGCCATCCTGGGAGGCAACCAAGAGACCCAGTACTTC	CAILGGNQETQYF
TRBV27	-	-	TRBJ2-7	TGTGCCAGCAGTTCACGACCGGGCGGTGACTACGAGCAGTACTTC	CASSSRPGGDYEQYF
TRBV10-3	-	-	TRBJ2-3	TGTGCCATCAGTCCAGGCGAAGATACGCAGTATTTT	CAISPGEDTQYF
TRBV18	many	-	TRBJ2-1	TGTGCCAGCTCACCACCCAGCTACAATGAGCAGTTCTTC	CASSPPSYNEQFF
TRBV7-9	-	-	TRBJ2-1	TGTGCCAGCAGCTATGGGAAATACAATGAGCAGTTCTTC	CASSYGKYNEQFF
TRBV10-3	few	TRBD2	TRBJ2-5	TGTGCCATCAGACCCGGGGGGGCCCAAGAGACCCAGTACTTC	CAIRPGGAQETQYF
TRBV20-1	many	-	TRBJ2-7	TGCAGTGCTAGGGCCGGGACAAACTACGAGCAGTACTTC	CSARAGTNYEQYF
TRBV12-3/TRBV12-4	many	TRBD2	TRBJ2-5	TGTGCCAGCAGTTTAGCGGCTAGCGGAACCTCCGGGGAGACCCAGTACTTC	CASSLAASGTSGETQYF
TRBV7-3	few	-	TRBJ2-3	TGTGCCAGCAGCTTAACGCGGTCAGATACGCAGTATTTT	CASSLTRSDTQYF
TRBV6-1	many	-	TRBJ1-6	TGTGCCAGCAGTGACCTCGCTGGACGTCTCGACCCTAATTCACCCCTCCACTTT	CASSDLAGRLDPNSPLHF
TRBV12-3/TRBV12-4	many	-	TRBJ1-5	TGTGCCAGCAGCGCCATTCTAGGCAATCAGCCCCAGCATTTT	CASSAILGNQPQHF
TRBV20-1	-	-	TRBJ1-2	TGCAGTGCTGCAGGGTATAACTATGGCTACACCTTC	CSAAGYNYGYTF
TRBV12-3/TRBV12-4	many	TRBD1	TRBJ2-5	TGTGCCAGCAGCTCAGGGGGCAGCGAGACCCAGTACTTC	CASSSGGSETQYF
TRBV27	-	-	TRBJ2-7	TGTGCCAGCAGTTTAATGGCGGGGGGTCGGACCGGGACAGGGTCCTACGAGCAGTACTTC	CASSLMAGGRTGTGSYEQYF
TRBV12-3/TRBV12-4	many	-	TRBJ1-1	TGTGCCAGCAGTTTTCCCCCCCCCACGACTGCTTTCTTT	CASSFPPPTTAFF
TRBV5-4	-	-	TRBJ1-2	TGTGCCAGCAGCTTGGACGGGGCTGGCTATGGCTACACCTTC	CASSLDGAGYGYTF
TRBV2	-	TRBD1	TRBJ1-5	TGTGCCAGCAGCGCCCACCGGGACAGGGGGCTGAGCAATCAGCCCCAGCATTTT	CASSAHRDRGLSNQPQHF
TRBV11-2	many	TRBD2	TRBJ2-1	TGTGCCAGCAGCTCTTTGATCCGACTAGCGGACAATGAGCAGTTCTTC	CASSSLIRLADNEQFF
TRBV5-1	-	TRBD1	TRBJ2-7	TGCGCCAGCAGCTTTGGGGGCCCGACAGGGACGAGAGGTTACGAGCAGTACTTC	CASSFGGPTGTRGYEQYF
TRBV18	many	-	TRBJ1-1	TGTGCCAGCTCACCCCCGGAGGCTCCGAACACTGAAGCTTTCTTT	CASSPPEAPNTEAFF
TRBV11-2	many	-	TRBJ2-2	TGTGCCAGCAGCAGCCCGAACACCGGGGAGCTGTTTTTT	CASSSPNTGELFF
TRBV13	many	-	TRBJ1-4	TGTGCCAGCAGCCCAGGAGGACAGCAAGAAAAACTGTTTTTT	CASSPGGQQEKLFF
TRBV5-1	many	TRBD1	TRBJ1-6	TGCGCCAGCAGCTTGGCCGGGACAGGGGATTCACCCCTCCACTTT	CASSLAGTGDSPLHF